The 19 T cell receptor beta chains below come from one sample, sequenced in a study of shared clonotypes between healthy human individuals. Profiled with immunoSEQ multiplex PCR; TCRdb holds only in-frame clones, not every one. The sample comprises some 1,900,000 clones, about 95% of which are singletons, and around 1% rests with the top ten. Naive-designated CD8 cells lacked CD45RO, were positively enriched for CCR7, and omitted terminally differentiated effector memory CD45RA+ cells. Sample: naive CD8+ T cells sorted from blood. Receptors originate from a man younger than 35 in good health.

V and J are TRBV28 and TRBJ2-6; no firm D call. V was clipped by 3 bases and J by 2 bases, with 8 bases between them. This CDR3 has 15 amino acids. Germline V CDR1 and CDR2: MDHEN, SYDVKM. CDR3 protein: CASSFEFAGANVLTF. Written as DNA, the CDR3 is TGTGCCAGCAGTTTCGAGTTTGCTGGGGCCAACGTCCTGACTTTC.

This clone was counted only a few times. The sample holds other DNA sequences that translate to the same CDR3. The chain recombines TRBV12-5 with TRBJ1-1; D call uncertain. The length of the CDR3 is 11 residues. V was trimmed by 2 bases and J by 8 bases, leaving 6 bases between them. The germline V gene has CDR1 LGHNT and CDR2 FRNRAP. The CDR3 DNA is TGTGCTAGTGGTTTGTATCCAGAAGCTTTCTTT. Protein product: CASGLYPEAFF.

The genes are TRBV29-1 and TRBJ2-2; D perhaps matches TRBD2 (6 bases). Trimming took 1 base from V and 0 from J, leaving 9 bases between them. The CDR3 is 15 residues long. Germline-derived CDR1 and CDR2 are SQVTM and ANQGSEA. The CDR3 bases are TGCAGCGTTGAAGTCTCTAGCGCGAACACCGGGGAGCTGTTTTTT. Translation: CSVEVSSANTGELFF.

On this clone: The same CDR3 is also encoded by other DNA sequences in this sample. The chain joins TRBV9 to TRBJ1-1; D is undetermined. Germline lookup yields CDR1 SGDLS and CDR2 YYNGEE. There are 15 residues in the CDR3. The ends were cut back, 0 bases at V and 2 bases at J, with 11 bases in the middle. CDR3 in amino acids: CASSVAPGGNTEAFF. In DNA form, the CDR3 reads TGTGCCAGCAGCGTAGCTCCGGGAGGCAACACTGAAGCTTTCTTT.

This clone occurred once. The V call is TRBV10-3, the J call TRBJ1-2; TRBD1 might be the D (6 bases). Trimming took off 0 bases at V and 3 bases at J, with 11 bases between the two ends. Germline loops: CDR1 ENHRY, CDR2 SYGVKD. The length of the CDR3 is 15 residues. The CDR3 spells CAISESAGAHYGYTF. The CDR3 bases are TGTGCCATCAGTGAGTCGGCAGGGGCTCACTATGGCTACACCTTC.

The J gene is TRBJ2-2, the V gene TRBV5-4; no firm D call. V lost 3 bases to trimming and J lost 1 base, with 7 bases between them. The length of the CDR3 is 14 residues. Germline V gene sequence: CDR1 SGHNT, CDR2 YYREEE (reference sequence). This CDR3 reads CASSYPGNTGELFF. The CDR3 bases are TGTGCCAGCAGCTACCCTGGGAACACCGGGGAGCTGTTTTTT.

V gene TRBV7-6 combines with J gene TRBJ2-1; D unresolved. Germline CDR1 reads SGHVS; CDR2 reads FNYEAQ. This CDR3 contains 12 residues. V was clipped by 5 bases and J by 4 bases, with 6 bases between them. This chain's CDR3 is CASSVGYNEQFF. The CDR3 coding sequence is TGTGCCAGCAGCGTAGGATACAATGAGCAGTTCTTC.

This chain connects TRBV7-6 to TRBJ2-7; D remains ambiguous. The V end was cut by 1 base, the J end by 0 bases, with 7 bases between. The CDR3 runs 14 residues. In germline, CDR1 is SGHVS, CDR2 FNYEAQ. The CDR3 DNA reads TGTGCCAGCAGCTTAGTAACGGACTCCTACGAGCAGTACTTC. Encoded protein: CASSLVTDSYEQYF.

In nucleotides, the CDR3 is TGTGCCATCAGTGAGTCGGGGGCCTCTGAAGCTTTCTTT. This translates into CAISESGASEAFF. J is TRBJ1-1 and V is TRBV10-3, with D perhaps TRBD1 (6 bases). Trimming removed 0 bases from V and 6 bases from J, with 8 bases in between. Germline V gives CDR1 ENHRY, CDR2 SYGVKD. The CDR3 has 13 amino acids.

This chain connects TRBV10-1 to TRBJ2-7; D is perhaps TRBD1 (5 bases). This CDR3 region has 13 residues. The germline V gene has CDR1 WNHNN and CDR2 SYGVQD (reference sequence). With 2 bases removed from V and 7 bases from J, the gap between germline ends came to 12 bases. CDR3 loop: CASSEGRVSEQYF. The CDR3 DNA is TGCGCCAGCAGTGAGGGCAGGGTGAGTGAGCAGTACTTC.

V gene TRBV9 combines with J gene TRBJ2-7, with D possibly being TRBD1 (6 bases). Germline CDR1 SGDLS, CDR2 YYNGEE. V lost 0 bases and J 5 bases, leaving 9 bases between the germline ends. There are 13 residues in the CDR3. The CDR3 reads CASSVDRDHEQYF. The CDR3 nucleotides read TGTGCCAGCAGCGTAGACAGGGACCACGAGCAGTACTTC. Filled out from reference TRBV9 and TRBJ2-7, the complete variable domain reads DSGVTQTPKHLITATGQRVTLRCSPRSGDLSVYWYQQSLDQGLQFLIQYYNGEERAKGNILERFSAQQFPDLHSELNLSSLELGDSALYFCASSVDRDHEQYFGPGTRLTVT.

The chain joins TRBV28 to TRBJ2-7, with 9 bases aligning to TRBD1. Germline lookup yields CDR1 MDHEN and CDR2 SYDVKM. The length of the CDR3 is 13 residues. The junction had 8 bases not matched to a gene; V was cut back by 10 bases and J by 4 bases. DNA for the CDR3: TGTGCCACCTCAGGGACAGGGTCTTACGAGCAGTACTTC. This codes for CATSGTGSYEQYF.

CDR3 protein: CAWSYGGGNEAFF. DNA of the CDR3: TGTGCCTGGAGTTACGGGGGTGGCAATGAAGCTTTCTTT. This rearrangement joins TRBV30 to TRBJ1-1; maybe TRBD1 (5 bases). The V gene lost 2 bases and the J gene lost 7 bases, with 14 bases spanning the gap. The germline V gene encodes CDR1 GTSNPN and CDR2 SVGIG (reference sequence). The CDR3 contains 13 residues.

The genes are TRBV19 and TRBJ1-1, with TRBD1 as a possible D gene (5 bases). V was shortened by 10 bases and J by 7 bases, with 16 bases between the two germline ends. The CDR3 loop spans 12 amino acids. Germline loops: CDR1 LNHDA, CDR2 SQIVND (reference sequence). CDR3 loop: CATTALRGEAFF. The CDR3 DNA follows: TGTGCCACCACAGCCCTTAGGGGTGAAGCTTTCTTT.

The chain has TRBV5-6 and TRBJ2-5; unclear D gene. Trimming left V 4 bases short and J 5 bases short, with 6 bases between. In germline, CDR1 is SGHDT, CDR2 YYEEEE. The length of the CDR3 is 11 residues. CDR3 coding DNA: TGTGCCAGCAGCCACGGGGAGACCCAGTACTTC. This codes for CASSHGETQYF.

On this clone: The sample holds other DNA sequences that translate to the same CDR3. The rearrangement uses TRBV11-3 and TRBJ2-2; D call uncertain. Per germline, CDR1 SGHNT and CDR2 YENEEA. The CDR3 contains 14 residues. V lost 1 base and J lost 2, with 5 bases in between. This CDR3 is CASSLGQNTGELFF. The CDR3 DNA reads as TGTGCCAGCAGCTTAGGACAAAACACCGGGGAGCTGTTTTTT.

V is TRBV27 and J is TRBJ2-3; D possibly corresponds to TRBD2 (5 bases). Germline-derived CDR1 and CDR2 are MNHEY and SMNVEV (reference sequence). There are 16 residues in the CDR3. Trimming took off 2 bases at V and 2 bases at J, with 14 bases between the two ends. The CDR3 DNA follows: TGTGCCAGCAGTTTAGGTATAGGAGGATCCACAGATACGCAGTATTTT. Amino acids: CASSLGIGGSTDTQYF.

The V call is TRBV13, the J call TRBJ2-7; D is uncertain. Germline V gene data show CDR1 as PRHDT and CDR2 as FYEKMQ (reference sequence). The ends were cut back, 4 bases at V and 5 bases at J, with 15 bases in the middle. The CDR3 has 14 amino acids. CDR3 sequence: CASSWAQGYHEQYF. The CDR3 DNA reads TGTGCCAGCAGCTGGGCTCAAGGATACCACGAGCAGTACTTC.

This rearrangement joins TRBV7-3 to TRBJ2-2; D is ambiguous. CDR3 length: 12 residues. The V end was cut by 1 base, the J end by 6 bases, with 3 bases between. The germline gives CDR1 SGHTA, CDR2 FQGTGA. The CDR3 nucleotides are TGTGCCAGCAGCTTAAGGTCCGGGGAGCTGTTTTTT. Its translation: CASSLRSGELFF.